A single sample is the source of the 24 T cell receptor beta chains below, sequenced in a study of T cell changes during pregnancy in multiple sclerosis. Here immunoSEQ multiplex PCR was the method, and the copy in TCRdb shows in-frame clones only, minus some. Seen here are some 120,000 clones, roughly 92% observed once, and the top ten hold 6.2%. The starting material was peripheral blood, obtained before pregnancy. These receptors originate from a female donor with multiple sclerosis, enrolled in a pregnancy study.

The chain combines TRBV11-2 with TRBJ2-3; maybe TRBD2 (5 bases). Germline-derived CDR1 and CDR2 are SGHAT and FQNNGV. The CDR3 runs to 15 residues. V shed 1 base and J shed 4 bases, with 12 bases lying between them. The CDR3 region has the DNA TGTGCCAGCAGCTTAGTAGGCGAGGGAGCAGATACGCAGTATTTT. Translating gives CASSLVGEGADTQYF. Looking up the rest from reference TRBV11-2 and TRBJ2-3 gives the full variable domain: EAGVAQSPRYKIIEKRQSVAFWCNPISGHATLYWYQQILGQGPKLLIQFQNNGVVDDSQLPKDRFSAERLKGVDSTLKIQPAKLEDSAVYLCASSLVGEGADTQYFGPGTRLTVL.

This chain connects TRBV5-4 to TRBJ2-7; D remains unclear. Germline V lookup: CDR1 SGHNT, CDR2 YYREEE (reference sequence). V was cut by 0 bases and J by 0 bases, with 10 bases left in between. CDR3 length equals 15 residues. CDR3 loop: CASSLEIQDSYEQYF. The CDR3 region has the DNA TGTGCCAGCAGCTTGGAAATCCAGGACTCCTACGAGCAGTACTTC.

Here the CDR3 reads CASRLPSGELFF. The CDR3 DNA is TGTGCCAGCAGGTTACCCAGCGGGGAGCTGTTTTTT. The rearrangement links TRBV27 to TRBJ2-2; D remains unclear. Germline V lookup: CDR1 MNHEY, CDR2 SMNVEV (reference sequence). The CDR3 length is 12 residues. Deletions cut 6 bases from V and 7 bases from J, with 9 bases between.

The rearrangement uses TRBV28 and TRBJ1-2, with 7 positions matching TRBD1. The germline V gene has CDR1 MDHEN and CDR2 SYDVKM. The trim removed 7 bases at V and 5 bases at J, leaving 7 bases unmatched. The CDR3 totals 13 residues. DNA of the CDR3: TGTGCCAGCACCCTGACAGGGTGGTATGGCTACACCTTC. Amino acids: CASTLTGWYGYTF.

V usage is TRBV7-9 and J usage is TRBJ1-2, with TRBD1 matching over 10 bases. V was clipped by 8 bases and J by 8 bases; unmatched bases: 8. In germline, CDR1 is SEHNR, CDR2 FQNEAQ (reference sequence). The CDR3 length is 13 residues. Here the CDR3 reads CASEPGTGVGYTF. In DNA form, the CDR3 reads TGTGCCAGCGAACCCGGGACAGGGGTAGGCTACACCTTC.

The chain uses TRBV18 and TRBJ1-1, with 9 bases matching TRBD1. Germline V gene data show CDR1 as KGHSH and CDR2 as LQKENI. The junction had 3 bases not matched to a gene; V was cut back by 6 bases and J by 7 bases. This CDR3 has 12 amino acids. CDR3 amino acids: CASSPGQGEAFF. The CDR3, as DNA: TGTGCCAGCTCGCCGGGACAGGGTGAAGCTTTCTTT. The entire variable domain, with the rest obtained from reference TRBV18 and TRBJ1-1, is as follows: NAGVMQNPRHLVRRRGQEARLRCSPMKGHSHVYWYRQLPEEGLKFMVYLQKENIIDESGMPKERFSAEFPKEGPSILRIQQVVRGDSAAYFCASSPGQGEAFFGQGTRLTVV.

The chain's CDR3 is CASSRLAGLNTGELFF. CDR3 DNA sequence: TGTGCCAGCAGCAGGTTAGCGGGACTGAACACCGGGGAGCTGTTTTTT. This rearrangement joins TRBV11-2 to TRBJ2-2; 8 bases match TRBD2. This CDR3 is built from 16 residues. CDR1 and CDR2 (germline): SGHAT, FQNNGV. Unmatched junction bases numbered 6, after V lost 5 bases and J lost 1 base.

The chain uses TRBV10-3 and TRBJ1-1; 7 nucleotides line up with TRBD1. The CDR3 loop spans 15 amino acids. Trimming took 6 bases from V and 0 from J; bases not matched to a gene: 7. The germline gives CDR1 ENHRY, CDR2 SYGVKD. CDR3 sequence: CAIRKQGPMNTEAFF. CDR3 DNA sequence: TGTGCCATCAGAAAACAGGGGCCCATGAACACTGAAGCTTTCTTT.

A few counts support this clone. This chain links TRBV2 with TRBJ1-1; 7 positions match TRBD1. This CDR3 region has 14 residues. Germline assignment: CDR1 SNHLY and CDR2 FYNNEI. The trim removed 6 bases at V and 1 base at J, leaving 5 bases unmatched. The CDR3 coding sequence is TGTGCCAGCAGCCGGGACAGCCCGAACACTGAAGCTTTCTTT. It encodes CASSRDSPNTEAFF.

This chain joins TRBV7-8 and TRBJ2-7, with D perhaps matching TRBD1 (7 bases). Germline V gene lookup returns CDR1 SGHVS and CDR2 FQNEAQ. This CDR3 region has 15 residues. Trimming removed 4 bases at V and 5 bases at J, with 18 bases between. The DNA for the CDR3 is TGTGCCAGCAGCTCCAATAGCAGGGGGGCCAACGAGCAGTACTTC. It translates to CASSSNSRGANEQYF. Looking up the rest from reference TRBV7-8 and TRBJ2-7 gives the full variable domain: GAGVSQSPRYKVAKRGQDVALRCDPISGHVSLFWYQQALGQGPEFLTYFQNEAQLDKSGLPSDRFFAERPEGSVSTLKIQRTQQEDSAVYLCASSSNSRGANEQYFGPGTRLTVT.

V gene TRBV28 combines with J gene TRBJ1-2; D is possibly TRBD1 (6 bases). The germline gives CDR1 MDHEN, CDR2 SYDVKM. V lost 10 bases to trimming and J lost 4 bases, with 37 bases between them. CDR3 length equals 20 residues. Here the CDR3 reads CATTFFLFEATGNPSYGYTF. CDR3 DNA sequence: TGTGCCACCACATTTTTCTTGTTCGAAGCTACAGGGAACCCATCCTATGGCTACACCTTC.

The CDR3 sequence: CSASRGGGYTF. The CDR3 DNA reads as TGCAGTGCTAGTCGGGGGGGCGGCTACACCTTC. The chain is built from TRBV20-1 and TRBJ1-2; D may be TRBD1 (6 bases). The CDR3 consists of 11 residues. Trimming took off 3 bases at V and 8 bases at J, with 10 bases between the two ends. Looked up from germline, CDR1 is DFQATT and CDR2 is SNEGSKA (reference sequence).

This sequence joins TRBV2 and TRBJ2-2; TRBD1 is a possible D gene (5 bases). CDR1 SNHLY and CDR2 FYNNEI come from the germline V gene. Deletions cut 8 bases from V and 2 bases from J, with 12 bases between. CDR3 length: 14 residues. CDR3 in amino acids: CASSGHINTGELFF. The CDR3 DNA sequence: TGTGCCAGCTCCGGACACATCAACACCGGGGAGCTGTTTTTT.

The rearrangement joins TRBV2 to TRBJ1-1; 7 bases line up with TRBD1. Germline V lookup: CDR1 SNHLY, CDR2 FYNNEI. The J segment lost 4 bases and the V segment lost 2 bases, leaving 4 bases of the junction unmatched. The CDR3 runs to 14 residues. CDR3 nucleotides: TGTGCCAGCAGTGAACAGGGGGTGAGCACTGAAGCTTTCTTT. Its protein is CASSEQGVSTEAFF.

The rearrangement joins TRBV7-3 to TRBJ2-2; 13 bases agree with TRBD2. Losses at the gene ends were 2 bases for V and 4 bases for J; bases not matched to a gene: 1. The CDR3 spans 16 residues. The germline CDR1 and CDR2 sequences are SGHTA and FQGTGA. For the CDR3, the DNA is TGTGCCAGCAGCTTAGGACTAGCGGGGGCCACCGGGGAGCTGTTTTTT. It yields the protein CASSLGLAGATGELFF.

The chain carries TRBV29-1 and TRBJ2-1; 8 bases agree with TRBD2. V lost 8 bases, J lost 9 bases, and 12 bases stayed unmatched. The CDR3 runs 13 residues. Germline V gives CDR1 SQVTM, CDR2 ANQGSEA. The CDR3 DNA is TGCAGCCTGATACGGGGGGGCGGGGGTGAGCAGTTCTTC. Amino acid sequence: CSLIRGGGGEQFF.

CDR3 in amino acids: CASSLLLGQGRAYGYTF. The DNA of the CDR3 is TGTGCCAGCAGCTTACTGTTGGGACAGGGCCGAGCTTATGGCTACACCTTC. This chain uses TRBV7-2 with TRBJ1-2, with 9 bases fitting TRBD1. V shed 2 bases, J shed 5 bases, and the junction held 12 bases outside the gene matches. Germline assignment: CDR1 SGHTA and CDR2 FQGNSA. The CDR3 loop spans 17 amino acids.

This clone was seen more than once but under ten times. This sequence joins TRBV18 and TRBJ1-1, with D tentatively TRBD1 (5 bases). Germline-derived CDR1 and CDR2 are KGHSH and LQKENI. With 3 bases removed from V and 0 bases from J, the gap between germline ends came to 14 bases. The CDR3 runs 16 residues. The chain's CDR3 is CASSPHGGTMNTEAFF. The CDR3 nucleotides are TGTGCCAGCTCACCCCACGGGGGAACCATGAACACTGAAGCTTTCTTT.

The chain links TRBV7-3 to TRBJ1-1; TRBD1 might be the D (5 bases). This CDR3 spans 16 amino acids. V was clipped by 1 base and J by 3 bases, with 15 bases between them. Germline V gene lookup returns CDR1 SGHTA and CDR2 FQGTGA. CDR3 loop: CASSLIRGVGDTEAFF. CDR3 DNA sequence: TGTGCCAGCAGCTTAATCCGGGGGGTTGGGGACACTGAAGCTTTCTTT.

The chain is built from TRBV5-5 and TRBJ1-5, with 11 positions matching TRBD1. With V trimmed by 6 bases and J by 4 bases, 6 bases remained unmatched. Germline lookup yields CDR1 SGHKS and CDR2 YYEKEE (reference sequence). The CDR3 is 15 amino acids. CDR3 nucleotide sequence: TGTGCCAGCATGCCTGGGACAGGGGGGAATCAGCCCCAGCATTTT. Protein product: CASMPGTGGNQPQHF.

The chain joins TRBV7-3 to TRBJ2-1, with 7 nucleotides matching TRBD2. J lost 2 bases, V lost 4 bases, and 5 bases had no gene match. Per germline, CDR1 SGHTA and CDR2 FQGTGA. The CDR3 sequence is 15 residues long. The CDR3 coding sequence is TGTGCCAGCAGCTCGCTTAGCGGGCCCTACAATGAGCAGTTCTTC. Amino acid sequence: CASSSLSGPYNEQFF.

The DNA for the CDR3 is TGTGCCAGCAGCCAGCGATTTTCGAGGCAAGGAAACACCATATATTTT. This translates into CASSQRFSRQGNTIYF. This chain connects TRBV14 to TRBJ1-3; D remains ambiguous. The length of the CDR3 is 16 residues. Germline V gene lookup returns CDR1 SGHDN and CDR2 FVKESK. Trimming left V 3 bases short and J 4 bases short, with 16 bases between.

V usage is TRBV6-1 and J usage is TRBJ1-1; TRBD1 might be the D (6 bases). The CDR3 sequence is 13 residues long. Germline CDR1 reads MNHNS; CDR2 reads SASEGT. The V end was cut by 10 bases, the J end by 5 bases, with 17 bases between. The CDR3 DNA is TGTGCCACCTTTGGAGGGGGGGGGACTGAAGCTTTCTTT. The encoded protein is CATFGGGGTEAFF.

The chain links TRBV7-2 to TRBJ1-5; the D gene is possibly TRBD1 (5 bases). CDR1 is SGHTA, CDR2 FQGNSA, per germline. The CDR3 length is 14 residues. V lost 1 base to trimming and J lost 5 bases, with 9 bases between them. CDR3: CASSLGQGYQPQHF. CDR3 in DNA: TGTGCCAGCAGCTTAGGGCAGGGCTATCAGCCCCAGCATTTT.